This T cell receptor beta chain was captured in a study of blood T cell repertoires in COVID-19. Study context: T cells, B-cell-depleted T cells, or PBMCs supplied cDNA or gDNA.

Trimming stripped 5 bases from V and 4 bases from J, with 14 bases between. Germline CDR1 is SGHTA and CDR2 is FQGTGA. CDR3 size: 15 residues. Individuals aged roughly 18 to 95 years were recruited from 24 US areas. Individuals in the exposed group had encountered a COVID-19 case within 2 weeks preceding study entry. Profiled with immunoSEQ multiplex PCR; TCRdb holds only in-frame clones, not every one. The profile shows fewer than 350,000 clones, 75% to 90% of them singletons. The sequence was collected from a woman aged 25 to 39 who had been exposed to COVID-19. Specimen: PBMCs or T cells enriched from blood (not recorded which). The V call is TRBV7-3, the J call TRBJ2-2; no clear D gene. The CDR3 DNA is TGTGCCAGCAGCCCGATGGGCCAGACCACCGGGGAGCTGTTTTTT. Translated, it gives CASSPMGQTTGELFF.